This TCR beta chain stems from a study of CXCR3-negative and CXCR3-positive naive CD8 T cells. Study outcomes and limitations: Hydrophobicity of TRB CDR3s was greater in CXCR3-positive naive cells than in CXCR3-negative naive cells.

The CDR3 has 14 amino acids. Germline CDR1 KGHSH, CDR2 LQKENI. At approximately 300,000 cells each, triplicate sorts were carried out for each CD8+ T cell subset. cDNA libraries for TRB were generated by 5' RACE incorporating UMI labels. TCRdb reprocessed the 5' RACE reads and keeps a single row for each CDR3 protein, giving no DNA. This sample contains some 39,000 distinct CDR3 sequences. Note on this clonotype: What it binds is unknown.

This receptor was identified in a human donor in good health. Some clones in this sample may be carry-over from other donors' samples. The chain couples TRBV18 to TRBJ2-2. The sample was naive CXCR3- CD8+ T cells from blood. Documented subset: CD45RO-CCR7+CD27+CD95- naive CD8+ T cells lacking CXCR3 (TNR3-). CDR3 amino acids: CASSPPLNTGELFF. The whole variable domain, filled in from reference TRBV18 and TRBJ2-2, reads NAGVMQNPRHLVRRRGQEARLRCSPMKGHSHVYWYRQLPEEGLKFMVYLQKENIIDESGMPKERFSAEFPKEGPSILRIQQVVRGDSAAYFCASSPPLNTGELFFGEGSRLTVL.